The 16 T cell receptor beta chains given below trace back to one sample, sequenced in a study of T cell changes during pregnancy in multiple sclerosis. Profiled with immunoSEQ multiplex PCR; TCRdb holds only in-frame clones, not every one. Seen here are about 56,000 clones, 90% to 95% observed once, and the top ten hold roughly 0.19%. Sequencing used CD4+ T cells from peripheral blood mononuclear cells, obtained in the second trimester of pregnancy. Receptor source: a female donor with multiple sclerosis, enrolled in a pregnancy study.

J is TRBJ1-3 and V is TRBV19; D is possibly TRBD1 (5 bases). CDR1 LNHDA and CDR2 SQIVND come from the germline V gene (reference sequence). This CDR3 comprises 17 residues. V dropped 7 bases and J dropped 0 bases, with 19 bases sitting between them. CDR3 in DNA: TGTGCCAGTACCATTGGGGCCAACAGGTTCTCTGGAAACACCATATATTTT. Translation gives CASTIGANRFSGNTIYF.

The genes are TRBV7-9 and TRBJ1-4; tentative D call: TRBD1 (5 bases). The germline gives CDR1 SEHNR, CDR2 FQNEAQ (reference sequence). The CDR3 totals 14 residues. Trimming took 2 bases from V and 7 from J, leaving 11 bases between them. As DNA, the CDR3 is TGTGCCAGCAGCTTATCCAGGGCCGGTGAAAAACTGTTTTTT. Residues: CASSLSRAGEKLFF.

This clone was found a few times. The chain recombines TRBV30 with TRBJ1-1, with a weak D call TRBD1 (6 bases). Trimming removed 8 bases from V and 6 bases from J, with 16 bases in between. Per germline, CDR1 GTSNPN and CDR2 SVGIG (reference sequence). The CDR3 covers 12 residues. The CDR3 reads CAGGRVRSEAFF. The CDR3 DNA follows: TGTGCCGGGGGCAGGGTGAGGTCTGAAGCTTTCTTT.

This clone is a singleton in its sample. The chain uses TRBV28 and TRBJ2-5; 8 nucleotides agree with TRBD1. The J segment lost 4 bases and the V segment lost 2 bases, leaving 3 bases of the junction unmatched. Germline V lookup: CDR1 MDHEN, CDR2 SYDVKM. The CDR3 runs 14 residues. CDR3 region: CASSLLTGGETQYF. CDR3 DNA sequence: TGTGCCAGCAGTTTACTAACAGGGGGAGAGACCCAGTACTTC.

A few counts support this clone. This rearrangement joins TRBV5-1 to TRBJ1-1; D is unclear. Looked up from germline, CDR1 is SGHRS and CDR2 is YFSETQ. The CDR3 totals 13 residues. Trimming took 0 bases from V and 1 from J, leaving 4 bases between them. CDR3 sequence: CASSLDWNTEAFF. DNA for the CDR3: TGCGCCAGCAGCTTGGACTGGAACACTGAAGCTTTCTTT.

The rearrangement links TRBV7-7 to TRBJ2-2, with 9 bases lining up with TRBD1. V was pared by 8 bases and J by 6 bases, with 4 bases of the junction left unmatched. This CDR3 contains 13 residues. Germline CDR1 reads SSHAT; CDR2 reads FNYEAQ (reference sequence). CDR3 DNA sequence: TGTGCCAGCGGTCGACAGGGGGCCGGGGAGCTGTTTTTT. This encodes CASGRQGAGELFF.

The DNA for the CDR3 is TGTGCCAGCAGCTCAGGGGACAATGAGCAGTTCTTC. Translation: CASSSGDNEQFF. The V gene is TRBV28, the J gene TRBJ2-1; D perhaps matches TRBD1 (6 bases). V lost 6 bases and J 5 bases, leaving 8 bases between the germline ends. CDR1 and CDR2 from the germline V gene are MDHEN and SYDVKM. The CDR3 extends over 12 amino acids.

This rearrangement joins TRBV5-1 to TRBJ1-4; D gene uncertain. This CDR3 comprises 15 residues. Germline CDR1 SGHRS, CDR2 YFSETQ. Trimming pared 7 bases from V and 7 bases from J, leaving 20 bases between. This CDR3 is CASRPDPGVSEKLFF. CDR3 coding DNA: TGCGCCAGCCGCCCCGACCCGGGTGTCAGTGAAAAACTGTTTTTT.

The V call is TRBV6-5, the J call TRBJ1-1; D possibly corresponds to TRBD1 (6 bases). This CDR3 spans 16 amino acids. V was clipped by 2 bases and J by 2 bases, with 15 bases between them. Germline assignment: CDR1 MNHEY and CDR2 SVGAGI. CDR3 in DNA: TGTGCCAGCAGTTACGACTTGGGGGCGTTCAACACTGAAGCTTTCTTT. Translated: CASSYDLGAFNTEAFF.

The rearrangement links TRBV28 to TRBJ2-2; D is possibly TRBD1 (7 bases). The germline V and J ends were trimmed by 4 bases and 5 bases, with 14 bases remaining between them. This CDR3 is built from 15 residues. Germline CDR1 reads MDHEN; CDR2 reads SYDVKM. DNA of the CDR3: TGTGCCAGCAGTTCACAGGGGAGGTGGACCGGGGAGCTGTTTTTT. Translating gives CASSSQGRWTGELFF.

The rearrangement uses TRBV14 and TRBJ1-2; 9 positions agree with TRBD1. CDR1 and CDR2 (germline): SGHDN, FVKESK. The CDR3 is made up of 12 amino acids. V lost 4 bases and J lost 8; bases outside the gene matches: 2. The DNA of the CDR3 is TGTGCCAGCAGCCGGGACAGGGTAGGCTACACCTTC. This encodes CASSRDRVGYTF.

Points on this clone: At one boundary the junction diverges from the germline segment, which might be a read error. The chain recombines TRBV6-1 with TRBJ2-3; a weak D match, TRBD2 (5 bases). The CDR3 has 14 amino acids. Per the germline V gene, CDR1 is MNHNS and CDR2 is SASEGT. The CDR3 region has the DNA TGTGCGAGCACTCCGGGAAGATTCACAGATACGCAGTATTTT. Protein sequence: CASTPGRFTDTQYF.

Written as DNA, the CDR3 is TGCAGCGTTGAGACAGGGCCTAATGAAAAACTGTTTTTT. Translating gives CSVETGPNEKLFF. The chain employs TRBV29-1 and TRBJ1-4; TRBD1 matches at 7 bases. V lost 3 bases to trimming and J lost 3 bases; unmatched junction nucleotides: 1. From germline, CDR1 is SQVTM and CDR2 ANQGSEA. CDR3 length: 13 amino acids.

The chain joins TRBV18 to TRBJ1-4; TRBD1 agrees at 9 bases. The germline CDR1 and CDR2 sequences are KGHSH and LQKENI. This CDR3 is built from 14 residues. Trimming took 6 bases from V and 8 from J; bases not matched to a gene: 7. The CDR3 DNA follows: TGTGCCAGCTCGACTGGACAGGGGAGGGAAAAACTGTTTTTT. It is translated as CASSTGQGREKLFF.

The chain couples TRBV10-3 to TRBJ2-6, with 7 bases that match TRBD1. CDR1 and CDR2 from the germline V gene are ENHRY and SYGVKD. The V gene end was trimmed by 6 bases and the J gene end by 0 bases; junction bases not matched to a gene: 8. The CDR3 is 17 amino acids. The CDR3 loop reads CAIREGQALSGANVLTF. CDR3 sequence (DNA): TGTGCCATCAGGGAAGGACAGGCCCTCTCTGGGGCCAACGTCCTGACTTTC.

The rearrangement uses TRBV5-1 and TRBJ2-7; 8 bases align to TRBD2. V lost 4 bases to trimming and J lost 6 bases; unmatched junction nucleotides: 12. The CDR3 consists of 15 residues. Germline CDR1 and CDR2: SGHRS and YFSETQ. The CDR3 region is CASSLTSAATGEQYF. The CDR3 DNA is TGCGCCAGCAGCCTGACTAGCGCGGCCACGGGCGAGCAGTACTTC.